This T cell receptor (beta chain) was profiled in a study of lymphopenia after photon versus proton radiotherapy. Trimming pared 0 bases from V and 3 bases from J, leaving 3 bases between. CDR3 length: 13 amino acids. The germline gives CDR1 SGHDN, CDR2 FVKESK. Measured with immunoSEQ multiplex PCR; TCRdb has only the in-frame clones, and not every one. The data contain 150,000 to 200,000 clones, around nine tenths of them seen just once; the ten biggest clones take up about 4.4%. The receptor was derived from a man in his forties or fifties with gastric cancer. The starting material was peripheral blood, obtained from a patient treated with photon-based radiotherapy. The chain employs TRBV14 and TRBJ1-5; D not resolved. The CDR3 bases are TGTGCCAGCAGCCAAGAAGACAATCAGCCCCAGCATTTT. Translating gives CASSQEDNQPQHF.